This TCR beta chain was obtained from a study of radiotherapy plus CTLA-4 blockade in lung cancer. Study-wide points: According to reports, early shifts in blood T cell clones, alongside interferon-beta, forecast response most accurately. Some TCR clones had been derived from tumors. These clones expanded in peripheral blood after radiotherapy plus ipilimumab.

Data came from immunoSEQ multiplex PCR; TCRdb stores just in-frame clones and leaves some out. The sample holds tens of thousands of clones, about 77% seen once. In the case of this clone: Its target is unknown.

Trimming left V 6 bases short and J 7 bases short, with 18 bases between. This CDR3 comprises 14 residues. CDR1 LNHDA and CDR2 SQIVND come from the germline V gene (reference sequence). In chemo-refractory metastatic non-small-cell lung cancer, patients got ipilimumab CTLA-4 blockade together with focal radiation. V usage is TRBV19 and J usage is TRBJ2-5; possible D gene TRBD1, 6 bases. The sample consisted of peripheral blood, taken from a patient treated with radiotherapy plus ipilimumab. This receptor was taken from a human donor with non-small cell lung cancer whose response to radiotherapy plus ipilimumab could not be evaluated. The CDR3 DNA reads TGTGCCAGTAGGAACAGGGAAAACCTGGGGACCCAGTACTTC. It encodes CASRNRENLGTQYF.